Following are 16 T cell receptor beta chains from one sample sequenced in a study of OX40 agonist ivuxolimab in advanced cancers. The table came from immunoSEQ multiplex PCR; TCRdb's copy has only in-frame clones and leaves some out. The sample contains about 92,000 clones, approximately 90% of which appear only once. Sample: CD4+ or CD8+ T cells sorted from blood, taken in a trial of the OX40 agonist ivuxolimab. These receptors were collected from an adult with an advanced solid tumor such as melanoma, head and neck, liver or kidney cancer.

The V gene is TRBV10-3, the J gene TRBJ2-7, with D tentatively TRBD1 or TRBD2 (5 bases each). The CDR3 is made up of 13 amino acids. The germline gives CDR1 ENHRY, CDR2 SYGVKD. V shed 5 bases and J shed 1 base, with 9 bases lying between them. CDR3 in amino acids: CAISWDRSYEQYF. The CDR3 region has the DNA TGTGCCATCAGTTGGGACCGGTCCTACGAGCAGTACTTC.

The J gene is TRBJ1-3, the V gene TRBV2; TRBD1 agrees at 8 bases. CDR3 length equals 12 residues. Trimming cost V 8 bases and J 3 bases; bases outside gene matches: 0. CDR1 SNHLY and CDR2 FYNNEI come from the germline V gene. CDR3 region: CASGQGGNTIYF. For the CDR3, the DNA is TGTGCCAGCGGACAGGGTGGAAACACCATATATTTT.

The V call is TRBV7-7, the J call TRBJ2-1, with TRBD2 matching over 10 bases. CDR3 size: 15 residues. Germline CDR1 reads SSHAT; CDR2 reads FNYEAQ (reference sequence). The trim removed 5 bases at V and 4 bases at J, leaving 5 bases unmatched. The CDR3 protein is CASSPGTSVYNEQFF. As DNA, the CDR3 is TGTGCCAGCAGCCCAGGGACTAGCGTATACAATGAGCAGTTCTTC. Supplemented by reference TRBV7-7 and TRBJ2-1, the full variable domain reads GAGVSQSPRYKVTKRGQDVTLRCDPISSHATLYWYQQALGQGPEFLTYFNYEAQPDKSGLPSDRFSAERPEGSISTLTIQRTEQRDSAMYRCASSPGTSVYNEQFFGPGTRLTVL.

This chain's CDR3 is CASSLLSSGPREQYF. The CDR3 DNA reads TGTGCCAGCAGTTTATTATCGAGTGGGCCTCGTGAGCAGTACTTC. V is TRBV27 and J is TRBJ2-7, with D hard to call. With 1 base removed from V and 7 bases from J, the gap between germline ends came to 17 bases. Germline V CDR1 and CDR2: MNHEY, SMNVEV (reference sequence). The CDR3 sequence is 15 residues long.

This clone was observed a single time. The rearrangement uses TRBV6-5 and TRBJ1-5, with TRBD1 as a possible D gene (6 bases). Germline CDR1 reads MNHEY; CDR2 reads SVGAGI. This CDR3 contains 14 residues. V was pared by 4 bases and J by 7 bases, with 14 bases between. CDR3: CASSWTQGFQPQHF. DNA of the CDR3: TGTGCCAGCAGTTGGACACAGGGTTTCCAGCCCCAGCATTTT.

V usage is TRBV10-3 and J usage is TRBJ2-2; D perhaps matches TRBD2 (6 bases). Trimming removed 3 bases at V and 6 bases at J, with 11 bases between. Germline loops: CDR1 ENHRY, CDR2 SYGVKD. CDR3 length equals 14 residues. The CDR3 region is CAISEGGTAGELFF. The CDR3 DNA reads TGTGCCATCAGTGAAGGCGGGACGGCCGGGGAGCTGTTTTTT.

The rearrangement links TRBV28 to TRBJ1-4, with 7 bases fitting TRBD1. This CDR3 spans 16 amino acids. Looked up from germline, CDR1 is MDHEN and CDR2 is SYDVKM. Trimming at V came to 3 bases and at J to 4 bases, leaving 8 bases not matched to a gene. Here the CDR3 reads CASSLLGTANNEKLFF. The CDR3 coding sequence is TGTGCCAGCAGTTTGTTGGGGACAGCTAATAATGAAAAACTGTTTTTT.

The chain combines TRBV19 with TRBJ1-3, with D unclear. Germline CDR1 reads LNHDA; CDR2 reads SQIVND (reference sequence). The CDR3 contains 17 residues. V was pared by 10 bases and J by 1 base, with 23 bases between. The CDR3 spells CATRFSALGGSGNTIYF. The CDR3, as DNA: TGTGCCACCCGATTTTCGGCCCTCGGTGGATCTGGAAACACCATATATTTT.

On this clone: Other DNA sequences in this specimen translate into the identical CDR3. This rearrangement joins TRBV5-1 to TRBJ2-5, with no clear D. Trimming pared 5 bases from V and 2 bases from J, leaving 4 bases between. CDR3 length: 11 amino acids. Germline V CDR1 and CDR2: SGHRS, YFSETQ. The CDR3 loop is CASSLQETQYF. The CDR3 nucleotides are TGCGCCAGCAGTTTACAAGAGACCCAGTACTTC.

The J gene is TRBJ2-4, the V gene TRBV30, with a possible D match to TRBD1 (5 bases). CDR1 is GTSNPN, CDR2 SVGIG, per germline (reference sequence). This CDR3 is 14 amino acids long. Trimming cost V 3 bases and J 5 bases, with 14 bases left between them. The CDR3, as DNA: TGTGCCTGGAGCAGGGCAGGCCGGGAAAACATTCAGTACTTC. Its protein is CAWSRAGRENIQYF.

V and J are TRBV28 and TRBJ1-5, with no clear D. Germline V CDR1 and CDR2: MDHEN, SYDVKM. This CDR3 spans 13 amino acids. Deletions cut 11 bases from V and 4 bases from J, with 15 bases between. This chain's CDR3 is CAGQGFGNQPQHF. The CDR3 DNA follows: TGTGCCGGGCAAGGTTTTGGGAATCAGCCCCAGCATTTT.

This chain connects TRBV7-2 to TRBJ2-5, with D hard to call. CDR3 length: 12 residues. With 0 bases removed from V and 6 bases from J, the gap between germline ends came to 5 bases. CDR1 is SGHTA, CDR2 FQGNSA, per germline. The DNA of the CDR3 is TGTGCCAGCAGCTTAGCGTACCAGACCCAGTACTTC. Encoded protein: CASSLAYQTQYF.

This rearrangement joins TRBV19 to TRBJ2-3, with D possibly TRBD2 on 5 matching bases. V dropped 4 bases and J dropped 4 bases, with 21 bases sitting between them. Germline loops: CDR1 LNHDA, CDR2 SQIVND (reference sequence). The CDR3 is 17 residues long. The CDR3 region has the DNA TGTGCCAGTAGTACTACCTTAGGTCGGAGGTCGGCAGATACGCAGTATTTT. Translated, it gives CASSTTLGRRSADTQYF.

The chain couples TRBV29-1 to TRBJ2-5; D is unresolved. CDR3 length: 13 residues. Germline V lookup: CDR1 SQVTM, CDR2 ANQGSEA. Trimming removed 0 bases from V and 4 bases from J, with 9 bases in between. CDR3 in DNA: TGCAGCGTTGAAGATTATGGTAGAGAGACCCAGTACTTC. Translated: CSVEDYGRETQYF. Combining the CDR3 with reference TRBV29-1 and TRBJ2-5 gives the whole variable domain SAVISQKPSRDICQRGTSLTIQCQVDSQVTMMFWYRQQPGQSLTLIATANQGSEATYESGFVIDKFPISRPNLTFSTLTVSNMSPEDSSIYLCSVEDYGRETQYFGPGTRLLVL.

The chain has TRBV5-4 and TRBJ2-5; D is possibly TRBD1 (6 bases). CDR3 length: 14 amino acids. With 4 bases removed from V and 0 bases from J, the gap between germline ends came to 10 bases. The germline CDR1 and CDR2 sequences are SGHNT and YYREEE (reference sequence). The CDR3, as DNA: TGTGCCAGCAGCAGTGACAGGAACCAAGAGACCCAGTACTTC. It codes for CASSSDRNQETQYF.

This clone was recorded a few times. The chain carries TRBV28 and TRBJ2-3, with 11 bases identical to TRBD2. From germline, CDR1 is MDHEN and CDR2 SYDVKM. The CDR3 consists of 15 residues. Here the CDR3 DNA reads TGTGCAACAATAGCGGGAGGGTTTAGAACAGATACGCAGTATTTT. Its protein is CATIAGGFRTDTQYF.